This T cell receptor beta chain was sequenced for a study of blood T cell repertoires in COVID-19. After removal of 4 bases from V and 4 bases from J, the junction contained 6 bases not matched to a gene. From germline, CDR1 is WNHNN and CDR2 SYGVQD (reference sequence). This CDR3 has 15 amino acids. Methods used by the authors: Amplified reference gene primers provided the basis for estimating nucleated cell counts. TCRdb keeps only in-frame clones here, not all; method: immunoSEQ multiplex PCR. V and J calls and clone size are copied from that table; D and trimming were computed from the DNA. The sample gives hundreds of thousands of clones, more than 70% of which show up once; approximately 4.3% is in the top ten. The cohort comprised adults aged about 18 to 100 years residing in under 25 US areas.

This sequence joins TRBV10-1 and TRBJ2-2; TRBD1 matches at 7 bases. Sequenced material: PBMCs or T cells enriched from blood (not recorded which). This receptor was identified in a young man with acute COVID-19. In DNA, the CDR3 is TGCGCCAGCAGTGCGGACAGGCTTATCACCGGGGAGCTGTTTTTT. Translating gives CASSADRLITGELFF.